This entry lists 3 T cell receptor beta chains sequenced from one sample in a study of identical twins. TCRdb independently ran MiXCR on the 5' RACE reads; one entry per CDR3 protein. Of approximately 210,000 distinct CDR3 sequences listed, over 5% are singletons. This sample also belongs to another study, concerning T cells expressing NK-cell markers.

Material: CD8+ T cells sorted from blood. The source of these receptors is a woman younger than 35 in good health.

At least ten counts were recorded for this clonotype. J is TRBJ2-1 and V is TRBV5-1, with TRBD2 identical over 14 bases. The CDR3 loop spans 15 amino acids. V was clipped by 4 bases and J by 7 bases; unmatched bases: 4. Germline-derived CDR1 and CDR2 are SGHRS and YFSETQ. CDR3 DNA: TGCGCCAGCAGCATGGGACTAGCGGGAGTAAATGAGCAGTTCTTC. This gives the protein CASSMGLAGVNEQFF.

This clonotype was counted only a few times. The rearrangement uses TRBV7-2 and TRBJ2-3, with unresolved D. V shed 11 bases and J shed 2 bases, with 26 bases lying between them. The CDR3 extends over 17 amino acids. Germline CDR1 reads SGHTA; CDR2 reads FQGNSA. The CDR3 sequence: CAEIHGSGGTLTDTQYF. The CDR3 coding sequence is TGTGCCGAGATCCACGGCTCGGGCGGAACCCTCACAGATACGCAGTATTTT.

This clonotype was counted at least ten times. CDR3 sequence: CATTDRNYGYTF. The CDR3 DNA follows: TGTGCCACCACCGACAGGAACTATGGCTACACCTTC. The gene calls are TRBV16 and TRBJ1-2; a possible D gene is TRBD1 (6 bases). Germline assignment: CDR1 KGHSY and CDR2 FQNENV. V lost 10 bases and J lost 2, with 11 bases in between. CDR3 size: 12 residues.